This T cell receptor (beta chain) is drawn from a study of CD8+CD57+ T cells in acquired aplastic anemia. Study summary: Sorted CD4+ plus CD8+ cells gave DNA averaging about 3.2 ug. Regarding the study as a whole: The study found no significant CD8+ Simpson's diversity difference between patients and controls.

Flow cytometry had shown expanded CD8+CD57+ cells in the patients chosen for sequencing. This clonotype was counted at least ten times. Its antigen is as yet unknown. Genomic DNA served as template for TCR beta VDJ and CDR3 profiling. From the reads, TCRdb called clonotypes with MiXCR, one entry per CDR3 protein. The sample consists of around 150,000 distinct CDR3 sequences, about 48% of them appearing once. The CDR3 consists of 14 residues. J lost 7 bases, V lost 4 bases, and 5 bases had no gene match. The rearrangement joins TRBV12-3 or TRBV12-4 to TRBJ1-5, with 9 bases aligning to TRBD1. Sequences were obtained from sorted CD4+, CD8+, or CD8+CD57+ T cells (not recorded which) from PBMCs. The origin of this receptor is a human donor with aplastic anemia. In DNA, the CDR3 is TGTGCCAGCAGTTCGGACAGGGGACGACAGCCCCAGCATTTT. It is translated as CASSSDRGRQPQHF.